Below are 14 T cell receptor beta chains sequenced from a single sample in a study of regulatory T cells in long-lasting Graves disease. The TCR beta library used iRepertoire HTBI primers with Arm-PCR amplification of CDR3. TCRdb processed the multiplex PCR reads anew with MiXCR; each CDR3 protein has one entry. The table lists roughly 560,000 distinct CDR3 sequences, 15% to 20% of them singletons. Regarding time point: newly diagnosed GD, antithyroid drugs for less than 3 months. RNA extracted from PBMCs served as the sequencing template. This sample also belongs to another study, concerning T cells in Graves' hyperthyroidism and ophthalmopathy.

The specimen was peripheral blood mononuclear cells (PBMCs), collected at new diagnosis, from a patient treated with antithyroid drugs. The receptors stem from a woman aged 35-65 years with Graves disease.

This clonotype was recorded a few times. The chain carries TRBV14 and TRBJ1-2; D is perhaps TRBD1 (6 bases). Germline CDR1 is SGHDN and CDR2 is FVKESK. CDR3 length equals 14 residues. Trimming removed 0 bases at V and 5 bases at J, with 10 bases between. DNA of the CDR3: TGTGCCAGCAGCCAAGACAACAGGGCGTATGGCTACACCTTC. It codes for CASSQDNRAYGYTF.

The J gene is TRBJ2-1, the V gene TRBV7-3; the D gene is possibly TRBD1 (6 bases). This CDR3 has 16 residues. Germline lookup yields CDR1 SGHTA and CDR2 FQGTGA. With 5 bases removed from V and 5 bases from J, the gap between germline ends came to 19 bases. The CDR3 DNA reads TGTGCCAGCAGCCCCCAGATGCGCCAGGGGAACAATGAGCAGTTCTTC. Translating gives CASSPQMRQGNNEQFF.

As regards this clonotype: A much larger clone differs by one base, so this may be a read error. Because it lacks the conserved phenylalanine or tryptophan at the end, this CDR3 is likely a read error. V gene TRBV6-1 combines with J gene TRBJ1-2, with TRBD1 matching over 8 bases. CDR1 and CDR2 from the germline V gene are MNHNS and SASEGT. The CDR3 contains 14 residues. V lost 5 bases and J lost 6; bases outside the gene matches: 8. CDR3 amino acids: CASSRTTGVDGYTS. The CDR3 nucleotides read TGTGCCAGCAGTCGTACGACAGGGGTTGATGGCTACACCTCC.

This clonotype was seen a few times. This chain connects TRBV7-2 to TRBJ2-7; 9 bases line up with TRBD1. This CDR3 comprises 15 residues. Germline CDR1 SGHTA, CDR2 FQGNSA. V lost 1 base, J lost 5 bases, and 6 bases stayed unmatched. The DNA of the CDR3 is TGTGCCAGCAGCTTAGGGGACAGGGCTGAGGACGAGCAGTACTTC. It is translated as CASSLGDRAEDEQYF. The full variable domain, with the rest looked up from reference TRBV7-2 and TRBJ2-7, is GAGVSQSPSNKVTEKGKDVELRCDPISGHTALYWYRQSLGQGLEFLIYFQGNSAPDKSGLPSDRFSAERTGGSVSTLTIQRTQQEDSAVYLCASSLGDRAEDEQYFGPGTRLTVT.

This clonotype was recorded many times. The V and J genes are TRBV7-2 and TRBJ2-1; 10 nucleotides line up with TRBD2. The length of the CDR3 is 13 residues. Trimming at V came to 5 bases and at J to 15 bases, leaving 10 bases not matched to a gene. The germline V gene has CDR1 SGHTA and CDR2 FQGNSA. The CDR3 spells CASSGWTSGHVFF. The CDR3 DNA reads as TGTGCCAGCAGCGGATGGACTAGCGGCCATGTGTTCTTC.

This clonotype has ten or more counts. CDR3 sequence (DNA): TGTGCCAGCAGCCCACCCTCTAGTATCGCGCAGTATTTT. Its translation is CASSPPSSIAQYF. The rearrangement uses TRBV3-1 and TRBJ2-3; the D is unclear. The CDR3 covers 13 residues. The V gene lost 4 bases and the J gene lost 10 bases, with 15 bases spanning the gap. Germline CDR1 reads LGHDT; CDR2 reads YNNKEL (reference sequence).

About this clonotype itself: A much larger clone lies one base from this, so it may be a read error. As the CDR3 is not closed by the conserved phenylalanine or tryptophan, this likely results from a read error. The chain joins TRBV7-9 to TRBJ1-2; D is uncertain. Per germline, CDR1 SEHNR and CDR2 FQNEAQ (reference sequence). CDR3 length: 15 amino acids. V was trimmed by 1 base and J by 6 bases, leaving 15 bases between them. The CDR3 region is CASSLVEQILDGYTL. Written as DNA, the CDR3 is TGTGCCAGCAGCTTAGTAGAACAGATCCTCGATGGCTACACCCTC.

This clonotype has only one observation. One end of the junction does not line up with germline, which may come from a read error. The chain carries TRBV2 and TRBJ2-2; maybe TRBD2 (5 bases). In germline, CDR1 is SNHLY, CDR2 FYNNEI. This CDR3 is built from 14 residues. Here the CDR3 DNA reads TGTGCCAGCAGTGTCTTGGAGTCCGCCGGGGAGCTGCTTTTT. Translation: CASSVLESAGELLF.

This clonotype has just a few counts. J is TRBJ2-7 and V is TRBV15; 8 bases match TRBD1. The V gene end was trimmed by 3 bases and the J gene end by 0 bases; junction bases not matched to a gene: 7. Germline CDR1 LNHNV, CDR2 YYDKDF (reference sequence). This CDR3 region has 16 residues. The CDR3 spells CATSSDLTGASYEQYF. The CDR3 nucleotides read TGTGCCACCAGCAGTGACTTGACAGGGGCCTCCTACGAGCAGTACTTC.

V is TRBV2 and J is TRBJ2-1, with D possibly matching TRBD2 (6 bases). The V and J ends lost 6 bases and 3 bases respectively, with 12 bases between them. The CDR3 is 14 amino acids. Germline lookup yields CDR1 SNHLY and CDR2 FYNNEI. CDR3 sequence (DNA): TGTGCCAGCAGGGTCGGGGGAGACTACAATGAGCAGTTCTTC. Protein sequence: CASRVGGDYNEQFF.

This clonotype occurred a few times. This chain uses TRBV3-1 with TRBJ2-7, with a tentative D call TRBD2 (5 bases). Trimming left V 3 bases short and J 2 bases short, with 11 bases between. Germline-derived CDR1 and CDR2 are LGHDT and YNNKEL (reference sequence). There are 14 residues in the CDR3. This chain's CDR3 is CASSQTGIAYEQYF. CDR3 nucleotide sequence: TGTGCCAGCAGCCAGACGGGGATCGCCTACGAGCAGTACTTC.

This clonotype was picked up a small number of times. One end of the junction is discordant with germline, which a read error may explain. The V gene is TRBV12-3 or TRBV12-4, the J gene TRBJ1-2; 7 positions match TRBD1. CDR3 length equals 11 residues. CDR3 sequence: CASRLYRGSYF. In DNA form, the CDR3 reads TGTGCCAGCAGACTCTACAGGGGCAGCTACTTC.

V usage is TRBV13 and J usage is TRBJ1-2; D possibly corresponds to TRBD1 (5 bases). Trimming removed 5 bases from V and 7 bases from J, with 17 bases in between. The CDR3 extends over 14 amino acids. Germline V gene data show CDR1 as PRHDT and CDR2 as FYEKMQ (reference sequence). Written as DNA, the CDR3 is TGTGCCAGCAGCGGCCCCCGGGGGTTTCGTGGCTACACCTTC. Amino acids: CASSGPRGFRGYTF.

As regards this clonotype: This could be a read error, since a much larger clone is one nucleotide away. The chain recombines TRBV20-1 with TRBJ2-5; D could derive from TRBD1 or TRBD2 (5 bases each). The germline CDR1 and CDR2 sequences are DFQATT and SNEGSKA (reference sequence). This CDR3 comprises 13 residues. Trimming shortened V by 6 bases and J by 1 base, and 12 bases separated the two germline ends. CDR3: CSALPGPQETQYF. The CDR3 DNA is TGCAGTGCACTCCCGGGGCCCCAAGAGACCCAGTACTTC.